This TCR beta chain emerged from a study of CD8+ T cells in alopecia areata. Treatment: oral pan-JAK inhibitor, 5-10 mg twice daily. This CDR3 region has 15 residues. V was trimmed by 7 bases and J by 4 bases, leaving 19 bases between them. cDNA reverse transcribed from extracted RNA served as the sequencing template. Sequenced by immunoSEQ multiplex PCR; TCRdb stores in-frame clones only, minus some. Here the sample spans about 210,000 clones, 64% being singletons. Here the sequenced sample was CD4+ T cells sorted from blood, taken at week 4, from a patient treated with tofacitinib. The receptor was isolated from a human donor with alopecia areata. The chain joins TRBV23-1 to TRBJ1-2; a weak D match, TRBD1 (5 bases). TRBV23-1 is an open reading frame, and its role is uncertain. The DNA of the CDR3 is TGCGCCAGCACTCCAACCCAGACAGAAGCCTATGGCTACACCTTC. It specifies CASTPTQTEAYGYTF.